These T cell receptor beta chains were read from a single sample in a study of post-analysis software for immune sequencing data. TCRdb processed the PCR reads anew with MiXCR; each CDR3 protein has one entry. The profile covers hundreds of thousands of distinct CDR3 sequences, with 30% appearing a single time and around 0.56% taken by the ten largest. The sample comprised blood. These receptors were obtained from a girl aged 5-17 years with multiple sclerosis. The CDR3 runs from the conserved cysteine through the conserved F or W. A D gene is named only where the DNA matches it firmly. Clone size is stated in some rows and not others, as once, few, many or a class when expanded.

j_gene: TRBJ2-1
v_gene: TRBV3-1
abundance: few
d_gene: TRBD2
CDR3aa: CASSRTGTSGGYNEQFF
CDR3nt: TGTGCCAGCAGCCGCACCGGGACTAGCGGGGGTTACAATGAGCAGTTCTTC

j_gene: TRBJ2-2
v_gene: TRBV20-1
abundance: .
d_gene: TRBD1
CDR3aa: CSALGQGIRGTGELFF
CDR3nt: TGCAGTGCTTTGGGACAGGGGATAAGGGGCACCGGGGAGCTGTTTTTT

j_gene: TRBJ2-7
v_gene: TRBV28
abundance: .
d_gene: TRBD2
CDR3aa: CASSPPERGRSYEQYF
CDR3nt: TGTGCCAGCAGTCCCCCAGAGCGGGGTCGCTCCTACGAGCAGTACTTC

j_gene: TRBJ1-5
v_gene: TRBV28
abundance: .
d_gene: TRBD1
CDR3aa: CASSFVGQSQPQHF
CDR3nt: TGTGCCAGCAGTTTCGTGGGACAGTCGCAGCCCCAGCATTTT

j_gene: TRBJ1-2
v_gene: TRBV5-1
abundance: .
d_gene: .
CDR3aa: CASSLVRTWGYTF
CDR3nt: TGCGCCAGCAGCTTGGTAAGGACGTGGGGCTACACCTTC

j_gene: TRBJ1-2
v_gene: TRBV12-3/TRBV12-4
abundance: few
d_gene: .
CDR3aa: CASTRTPANYGYTF
CDR3nt: TGTGCCAGCACTAGGACCCCAGCTAACTATGGCTACACCTTC

j_gene: TRBJ2-1
v_gene: TRBV28
abundance: .
d_gene: .
CDR3aa: CASRPPGYNEQFF
CDR3nt: TGTGCCAGCAGACCCCCGGGGTACAATGAGCAGTTCTTC

j_gene: TRBJ2-1
v_gene: TRBV20-1
abundance: .
d_gene: .
CDR3aa: CSAPSSALPYNEQFF
CDR3nt: TGCAGTGCTCCTTCCAGCGCCCTACCTTACAATGAGCAGTTCTTC

j_gene: TRBJ2-7
v_gene: TRBV20-1
abundance: few
d_gene: .
CDR3aa: CSAAGTPHYEQYF
CDR3nt: TGCAGTGCTGCCGGGACGCCGCACTACGAGCAGTACTTC

j_gene: TRBJ2-1
v_gene: TRBV5-1
abundance: .
d_gene: .
CDR3aa: CASSLERSHNEQFF
CDR3nt: TGCGCCAGCAGCTTGGAAAGGTCCCACAATGAGCAGTTCTTC

j_gene: TRBJ1-2
v_gene: TRBV9
abundance: .
d_gene: .
CDR3aa: CASSVAPANYGYTF
CDR3nt: TGTGCCAGCAGCGTAGCTCCGGCTAACTATGGCTACACCTTC

j_gene: TRBJ2-1
v_gene: TRBV6-5
abundance: .
d_gene: TRBD2
CDR3aa: CASSYSARGRVHNEQFF
CDR3nt: TGTGCCAGCAGTTACTCGGCTCGCGGGAGGGTCCACAATGAGCAGTTCTTC

j_gene: TRBJ2-5
v_gene: TRBV2
abundance: .
d_gene: .
CDR3aa: CASTRSFVFQETQYF
CDR3nt: TGTGCCAGTACTCGATCCTTTGTGTTCCAAGAGACCCAGTACTTC

j_gene: TRBJ2-3
v_gene: TRBV28
abundance: .
d_gene: .
CDR3aa: CASSPIQDLWGTDTQYF
CDR3nt: TGTGCCAGCAGTCCGATACAGGACTTATGGGGCACAGATACGCAGTATTTT

j_gene: TRBJ2-1
v_gene: TRBV5-1
abundance: .
d_gene: TRBD2
CDR3aa: CASGGSGGSFNEQFF
CDR3nt: TGCGCCAGCGGGGGTTCGGGGGGGTCGTTCAATGAGCAGTTCTTC

j_gene: TRBJ2-1
v_gene: TRBV14
abundance: .
d_gene: .
CDR3aa: CASSQVRGLSEQFF
CDR3nt: TGTGCCAGCAGCCAAGTCAGAGGTCTCAGTGAGCAGTTCTTC

j_gene: TRBJ2-5
v_gene: TRBV24-1
abundance: once
d_gene: .
CDR3aa: CATSDPPISGTVQTQYF
CDR3nt: TGTGCCACCAGTGATCCCCCAATCAGTGGGACTGTGCAGACCCAGTACTTC

j_gene: TRBJ2-7
v_gene: TRBV5-1
abundance: few
d_gene: .
CDR3aa: CASSLEFGSGSYEQYF
CDR3nt: TGCGCCAGCAGCTTGGAGTTTGGGTCTGGCTCCTACGAGCAGTACTTC

j_gene: TRBJ1-1
v_gene: TRBV28
abundance: .
d_gene: .
CDR3aa: CASNPGPPTEAFF
CDR3nt: TGTGCCAGCAACCCGGGACCCCCCACTGAAGCTTTCTTT

j_gene: TRBJ2-1
v_gene: TRBV29-1
abundance: few
d_gene: TRBD2
CDR3aa: CSVEDVEAGVYNEQFF
CDR3nt: TGCAGCGTTGAAGACGTTGAAGCGGGAGTGTACAATGAGCAGTTCTTC

j_gene: TRBJ1-2
v_gene: TRBV14
abundance: .
d_gene: .
CDR3aa: CASSQDSETPYGVWGYTF
CDR3nt: TGTGCCAGCAGCCAAGATTCGGAGACACCGTATGGGGTGTGGGGCTACACCTTC

j_gene: TRBJ2-1
v_gene: TRBV6-1
abundance: .
d_gene: .
CDR3aa: CASSVGNNEQFF
CDR3nt: TGTGCCAGCAGTGTGGGGAACAATGAGCAGTTCTTC

j_gene: TRBJ2-1
v_gene: TRBV7-2
abundance: .
d_gene: TRBD2
CDR3aa: CASSRTSERVYNEQFF
CDR3nt: TGTGCCAGCAGCCGGACTAGCGAAAGAGTGTACAATGAGCAGTTCTTC

j_gene: TRBJ1-4
v_gene: TRBV20-1
abundance: .
d_gene: TRBD1
CDR3aa: CSATPYPGQGLLEDEKLFF
CDR3nt: TGCAGTGCTACTCCATATCCGGGACAGGGGCTACTAGAGGATGAAAAACTGTTTTTT

j_gene: TRBJ2-1
v_gene: TRBV28
abundance: .
d_gene: TRBD1
CDR3aa: CASSPSRDRGGSQFF
CDR3nt: TGTGCCAGCAGTCCCTCCCGGGACAGGGGAGGGTCGCAGTTCTTC

j_gene: TRBJ2-1
v_gene: TRBV5-1
abundance: few
d_gene: .
CDR3aa: CASSQSETRNEQFF
CDR3nt: TGCGCCAGCAGCCAGTCGGAGACCCGCAATGAGCAGTTCTTC

j_gene: TRBJ2-7
v_gene: TRBV27
abundance: .
d_gene: .
CDR3aa: CASSERTSEQYF
CDR3nt: TGTGCCAGCAGCGAGAGGACATCCGAGCAGTACTTC

j_gene: TRBJ2-5
v_gene: TRBV20-1
abundance: .
d_gene: .
CDR3aa: CSARDRASPETQYF
CDR3nt: TGCAGTGCTAGAGATCGGGCTAGCCCGGAGACCCAGTACTTC

j_gene: TRBJ2-5
v_gene: TRBV5-1
abundance: .
d_gene: .
CDR3aa: CASGRVHLYPQYF
CDR3nt: TGCGCCAGCGGCCGGGTTCATCTTTATCCTCAGTACTTC

j_gene: TRBJ1-6
v_gene: TRBV7-8
abundance: many
d_gene: .
CDR3aa: CASSPGSYNSPLHF
CDR3nt: TGTGCCAGCAGCCCAGGGAGTTATAATTCACCCCTCCACTTT

j_gene: TRBJ2-5
v_gene: TRBV4-2
abundance: .
d_gene: .
CDR3aa: CASSQAQNQETQYF
CDR3nt: TGTGCCAGCAGCCAAGCACAGAACCAAGAGACCCAGTACTTC

j_gene: TRBJ1-4
v_gene: TRBV12-3/TRBV12-4
abundance: .
d_gene: .
CDR3aa: CASSLGGRLNEKRFF
CDR3nt: TGTGCCAGCAGCCTTGGGGGGCGCCTGAATGAAAAACGGTTTTTT

j_gene: TRBJ2-1
v_gene: TRBV5-5
abundance: few
d_gene: TRBD2
CDR3aa: CASSSGTSGRYEQFF
CDR3nt: TGTGCCAGCAGCTCGGGGACTAGCGGGAGGTATGAGCAGTTCTTC

j_gene: TRBJ2-1
v_gene: TRBV11-2
abundance: few
d_gene: TRBD1
CDR3aa: CASSTRGTGGPTNEGQFF
CDR3nt: TGTGCCAGCAGCACTAGGGGGACAGGGGGCCCAACTAATGAAGGGCAGTTCTTC

j_gene: TRBJ2-3
v_gene: TRBV10-2
abundance: .
d_gene: .
CDR3aa: CASKGRASTDTQYF
CDR3nt: TGCGCCAGCAAGGGGCGGGCTAGCACAGATACGCAGTATTTT

j_gene: TRBJ2-1
v_gene: TRBV4-3
abundance: few
d_gene: TRBD2
CDR3aa: CASSQDLAGAYGGEQFF
CDR3nt: TGCGCCAGCAGCCAAGACCTAGCGGGAGCTTATGGTGGTGAGCAGTTCTTC

j_gene: TRBJ2-1
v_gene: TRBV29-1
abundance: few
d_gene: TRBD2
CDR3aa: CSVAGTSSVNEQFF
CDR3nt: TGCAGCGTGGCCGGGACTAGCTCCGTCAATGAGCAGTTCTTC